This T cell receptor (beta chain) came from a study of human CD8 memory T cell subsets. Sequencing libraries of TCR beta were made by UMI-labeled 5' RACE. TCRdb reanalyzed the 5' RACE reads, giving one entry per CDR3 protein sequence and no DNA. This repertoire includes about 9,300 distinct CDR3 sequences. PBMC originated from healthy-donor buffy coats. Sequencing input: CD8+ T cells from PBMCs. This TCR came from a human donor in good health.

The CDR3 sequence: CASSLDGFSNQPQHF. This rearrangement joins TRBV7-3 to TRBJ1-5. Germline-derived CDR1 and CDR2 are SGHTA and FQGTGA. The CDR3 has 15 amino acids. The whole variable domain, filled in from reference TRBV7-3 and TRBJ1-5, reads GAGVSQTPSNKVTEKGKYVELRCDPISGHTALYWYRQSLGQGPEFLIYFQGTGAADDSGLPNDRFFAVRPEGSVSTLKIQRTERGDSAVYLCASSLDGFSNQPQHFGDGTRLSIL.